One sample yielded the 32 T cell receptor beta chains listed below, sequenced in a study of beta chain features in type 1 diabetes. The sequenced template was cDNA made from the entire isolated RNA. Measured with immunoSEQ multiplex PCR; TCRdb has only the in-frame clones, and not every one. Of roughly 610,000 clones listed, roughly 16% are singletons. The sequenced sample consisted of naive CD4+ T cells from blood. These receptors were obtained from a man aged 18-30 years in good health.

The chain recombines TRBV27 with TRBJ2-5; tentative D call: TRBD2 (5 bases). With 2 bases removed from V and 7 bases from J, the gap between germline ends came to 17 bases. This CDR3 is 15 amino acids long. The V gene's germline CDR1 is MNHEY and CDR2 SMNVEV (reference sequence). This CDR3 reads CASSLTGVSKGTQYF. The CDR3 DNA sequence: TGTGCCAGCAGTTTAACCGGGGTTTCGAAGGGGACCCAGTACTTC.

This clone has only a few counts. This chain links TRBV18 with TRBJ2-7; D is unclear. Trimming took off 1 base at V and 0 bases at J, with 10 bases between the two ends. Germline V gene sequence: CDR1 KGHSH, CDR2 LQKENI. The CDR3 covers 15 residues. The CDR3 spells CASSPRAASSYEQYF. CDR3 bases: TGTGCCAGCTCACCACGGGCAGCGAGCTCCTACGAGCAGTACTTC. Supplemented by reference TRBV18 and TRBJ2-7, the full variable domain reads NAGVMQNPRHLVRRRGQEARLRCSPMKGHSHVYWYRQLPEEGLKFMVYLQKENIIDESGMPKERFSAEFPKEGPSILRIQQVVRGDSAAYFCASSPRAASSYEQYFGPGTRLTVT.

This clone was observed a few times. The chain joins TRBV7-3 to TRBJ2-3, with D possibly being TRBD2 (6 bases). CDR1 is SGHTA, CDR2 FQGTGA, per germline. Trimming removed 5 bases at V and 0 bases at J, with 12 bases between. CDR3 length: 15 amino acids. CDR3 protein: CASSPRGTSTDTQYF. The DNA of the CDR3 is TGTGCCAGCAGCCCTCGTGGGACTAGCACAGATACGCAGTATTTT.

This clone was observed a few times. This sample includes further DNA sequences coding for the same CDR3. V usage is TRBV14 and J usage is TRBJ1-2, with unresolved D. The germline V gene encodes CDR1 SGHDN and CDR2 FVKESK. The CDR3 loop spans 13 amino acids. Trimming stripped 0 bases from V and 4 bases from J, with 6 bases between. CDR3 DNA sequence: TGTGCCAGCAGCCAAGATCGGGTCTATGGCTACACCTTC. This gives the protein CASSQDRVYGYTF.

V and J are TRBV4-3 and TRBJ1-4; D gene unclear. CDR1 and CDR2 from the germline V gene are LGHNA and YSLEER. This CDR3 spans 14 amino acids. V was pared by 3 bases and J by 5 bases, with 10 bases between. CDR3 sequence (DNA): TGCGCCAGCAGCCACTGGGCCTTGAATGAAAAACTGTTTTTT. This encodes CASSHWALNEKLFF.

The table lists this clone with a few counts. The V gene is TRBV7-9, the J gene TRBJ2-3; the D gene is possibly TRBD1 (6 bases). V was clipped by 5 bases and J by 2 bases, with 17 bases between them. CDR1 is SEHNR and CDR2 is FQNEAQ in the germline V gene (reference sequence). There are 16 residues in the CDR3. CDR3 sequence (DNA): TGTGCCAGCAGCCCACAGGGTGGGGGAGTCACAGATACGCAGTATTTT. The encoded protein is CASSPQGGGVTDTQYF.

V gene TRBV15 combines with J gene TRBJ2-3, with 7 bases lining up with TRBD1. The ends lost 2 bases at V and 4 bases at J; junction bases unmatched: 9. CDR1 LNHNV and CDR2 YYDKDF come from the germline V gene (reference sequence). The CDR3 runs to 16 residues. The CDR3 is CATSRTQGHFADTQYF. CDR3 in DNA: TGTGCCACCAGCAGAACACAGGGGCACTTTGCAGATACGCAGTATTTT.

The V gene is TRBV7-9, the J gene TRBJ2-4; D is ambiguous. The length of the CDR3 is 11 residues. CDR1 is SEHNR and CDR2 is FQNEAQ in the germline V gene (reference sequence). The germline V and J ends were trimmed by 7 bases and 13 bases, with 14 bases remaining between them. CDR3 in amino acids: CASNHTGHQYF. The CDR3 nucleotides read TGTGCCAGCAACCACACCGGGCACCAGTACTTC.

This clone was seen more than once but under ten times. The chain is built from TRBV9 and TRBJ2-3, with TRBD2 matching 8 bases. Losses at the gene ends were 4 bases for V and 0 bases for J; bases not matched to a gene: 7. This CDR3 has 16 residues. Germline CDR1 and CDR2: SGDLS and YYNGEE. In nucleotides, the CDR3 is TGTGCCAGCAGCCCCCGGACTAGCCTAAGCACAGATACGCAGTATTTT. The encoded protein is CASSPRTSLSTDTQYF.

In its sample, this clone was seen a few times. This chain joins TRBV18 and TRBJ1-5, with 10 bases that match TRBD1. Looked up from germline, CDR1 is KGHSH and CDR2 is LQKENI. J was trimmed by 5 bases and V by 3 bases; bases with no gene match: 4. The length of the CDR3 is 15 residues. CDR3: CASSPGQGDHQPQHF. CDR3 coding DNA: TGTGCCAGCTCACCTGGACAGGGGGATCATCAGCCCCAGCATTTT.

There are a few counts of this clone. The J gene is TRBJ2-5, the V gene TRBV7-3, with unresolved D. This CDR3 is built from 14 residues. The V gene's germline CDR1 is SGHTA and CDR2 FQGTGA. V gave up 1 base and J gave up 0 bases, with 6 bases separating them. This CDR3 is CASSLNGNQETQYF. The CDR3 DNA reads as TGTGCCAGCAGCTTAAACGGCAACCAAGAGACCCAGTACTTC. Full variable domain (remainder filled in from reference TRBV7-3 and TRBJ2-5): GAGVSQTPSNKVTEKGKYVELRCDPISGHTALYWYRQSLGQGPEFLIYFQGTGAADDSGLPNDRFFAVRPEGSVSTLKIQRTERGDSAVYLCASSLNGNQETQYFGPGTRLLVL.

This clone was seen only once. The CDR3 coding sequence is TGTGCCAGCAGCTTAAACCAGGCGGCCCCAGAAAAACTGTTTTTT. Amino acid sequence: CASSLNQAAPEKLFF. The chain uses TRBV7-2 and TRBJ1-4; unclear D gene. This CDR3 has 15 residues. The germline gives CDR1 SGHTA, CDR2 FQGNSA. V shed 2 bases and J shed 8 bases, with 15 bases lying between them.

This clone showed up just a few times. The chain uses TRBV10-3 and TRBJ1-4, with TRBD1 as a possible D gene (5 bases). V lost 8 bases and J 8 bases, leaving 12 bases between the germline ends. From germline, CDR1 is ENHRY and CDR2 SYGVKD. The CDR3 is 12 amino acids. The CDR3 DNA reads as TGTGCCATCGGGAGGGGAGGGGAAAAACTGTTTTTT. Translation: CAIGRGGEKLFF.

The chain employs TRBV7-2 and TRBJ2-3; 8 bases fit TRBD1. There are 14 residues in the CDR3. With V trimmed by 1 base and J by 7 bases, 4 bases remained unmatched. Germline CDR1 and CDR2: SGHTA and FQGNSA. CDR3 sequence: CASSLGRQGNTQYF. The DNA for the CDR3 is TGTGCCAGCAGCTTAGGTCGACAGGGGAATACGCAGTATTTT.

The rearrangement joins TRBV11-1 to TRBJ2-2; D perhaps matches TRBD2 (6 bases). Germline V gives CDR1 SGHAT, CDR2 FQDESV (reference sequence). With 0 bases removed from V and 7 bases from J, the gap between germline ends came to 9 bases. The CDR3 spans 14 residues. The CDR3 protein is CASSLAREVGELFF. The DNA for the CDR3 is TGTGCCAGCAGCTTAGCCAGGGAGGTCGGGGAGCTGTTTTTT.

The table lists this clone with a few counts. Other nucleotide sequences in the sample specify the same CDR3. This chain joins TRBV28 and TRBJ2-7; unclear D gene. The V end lost 2 bases, the J end lost 1 base, and 3 bases lay between the germline ends. The CDR3 length is 12 residues. Germline V lookup: CDR1 MDHEN, CDR2 SYDVKM. DNA of the CDR3: TGTGCCAGCAGTTTAGGGTCCTACGAGCAGTACTTC. Translating gives CASSLGSYEQYF.

This clone was observed a handful of times. The V gene is TRBV10-3, the J gene TRBJ2-7, with D perhaps TRBD1 (7 bases). Germline CDR1 is ENHRY and CDR2 is SYGVKD. Deletions cut 6 bases from V and 7 bases from J, with 22 bases between. The CDR3 totals 15 residues. The CDR3: CAISETGAPGGEQYF. CDR3 coding DNA: TGTGCCATCAGCGAAACAGGGGCTCCCGGGGGAGAGCAGTACTTC.

The gene calls are TRBV9 and TRBJ2-3, with a weak D call TRBD2 (7 bases). The CDR3 runs 14 residues. Trimming shortened V by 4 bases and J by 5 bases, and 14 bases separated the two germline ends. CDR1 and CDR2 from the germline V gene are SGDLS and YYNGEE. This chain's CDR3 is CASSLGLQGDTQYF. CDR3 bases: TGTGCCAGCAGCTTGGGACTACAGGGAGATACGCAGTATTTT.

This clone has just a few counts. The rearrangement joins TRBV30 to TRBJ2-7; TRBD1 matches 8 bases. In germline, CDR1 is GTSNPN, CDR2 SVGIG (reference sequence). J lost 2 bases, V lost 3 bases, and 6 bases had no gene match. The CDR3 extends over 14 amino acids. The CDR3, as DNA: TGTGCCTGGAGCCCCGGGACAGGACCCTACGAGCAGTACTTC. This translates into CAWSPGTGPYEQYF.

The chain joins TRBV7-2 to TRBJ1-4; 9 bases align to TRBD1. The CDR3 has 15 amino acids. Germline-derived CDR1 and CDR2 are SGHTA and FQGNSA. J was trimmed by 10 bases and V by 5 bases; bases with no gene match: 11. CDR3 bases: TGTGCCAGCAGCCTCTCCGGGACAGGGCCCCTAAAACTGTTTTTT. Its translation is CASSLSGTGPLKLFF. Supplemented by reference TRBV7-2 and TRBJ1-4, the full variable domain reads GAGVSQSPSNKVTEKGKDVELRCDPISGHTALYWYRQSLGQGLEFLIYFQGNSAPDKSGLPSDRFSAERTGGSVSTLTIQRTQQEDSAVYLCASSLSGTGPLKLFFGSGTQLSVL.

Regarding this clone: Other DNA sequences in this specimen translate into the identical CDR3. The V gene is TRBV18, the J gene TRBJ2-7, with TRBD2 as a possible D gene (6 bases). This CDR3 comprises 14 residues. The ends were cut back, 0 bases at V and 2 bases at J, with 8 bases in the middle. In germline, CDR1 is KGHSH, CDR2 LQKENI. In nucleotides, the CDR3 is TGTGCCAGCTCACCACCATGGGGGGCCTACGAGCAGTACTTC. Protein product: CASSPPWGAYEQYF.

In this sample, this clone turned up a few times. The chain links TRBV12-5 to TRBJ2-1; TRBD2 matches at 7 bases. The CDR3 loop spans 16 amino acids. CDR1 is LGHNT and CDR2 is FRNRAP in the germline V gene. The V segment lost 5 bases and the J segment 4 bases; nucleotides outside the gene matches: 11. CDR3 loop: CASGLGVAGIYNEQFF. DNA of the CDR3: TGTGCTAGTGGTCTGGGGGTAGCGGGCATATACAATGAGCAGTTCTTC.

This clone was seen more than once but under ten times. The chain recombines TRBV19 with TRBJ1-1; maybe TRBD1 (6 bases). Germline-derived CDR1 and CDR2 are LNHDA and SQIVND (reference sequence). The CDR3 runs 14 residues. V was clipped by 6 bases and J by 7 bases, with 18 bases between them. CDR3 coding DNA: TGTGCCAGTAGCAATACAGGGCGCGTCGGTGAAGCTTTCTTT. Protein product: CASSNTGRVGEAFF.

This rearrangement joins TRBV6-6 to TRBJ1-2, with 10 bases aligning to TRBD1. CDR3 length: 15 residues. From germline, CDR1 is MNHNY and CDR2 SVGAGI (reference sequence). The V gene end was trimmed by 5 bases and the J gene end by 5 bases; junction bases not matched to a gene: 8. CDR3 amino acids: CASSHPGQGSYGYTF. The CDR3 bases are TGTGCCAGCAGTCACCCGGGACAGGGGTCTTATGGCTACACCTTC.

This clone has more than one count but fewer than ten. The chain recombines TRBV30 with TRBJ2-5; 7 bases fit TRBD2. The CDR3 runs to 14 residues. Germline lookup yields CDR1 GTSNPN and CDR2 SVGIG (reference sequence). Unmatched junction bases numbered 7, after V lost 5 bases and J lost 1 base. The CDR3 DNA reads as TGTGCCTGGGGGGGAGGGCTTATCCAAGAGACCCAGTACTTC. Translation: CAWGGGLIQETQYF.

This clone was counted a few times. The chain uses TRBV9 and TRBJ2-2; D may be TRBD1 or TRBD2 (5 bases each). This CDR3 is built from 17 residues. In germline, CDR1 is SGDLS, CDR2 YYNGEE. The V end lost 2 bases, the J end lost 2 bases, and 16 bases lay between the germline ends. Here the CDR3 reads CASSVLSGTGNTGELFF. The CDR3 nucleotides are TGTGCCAGCAGCGTCCTTTCCGGGACGGGCAACACCGGGGAGCTGTTTTTT.

The J gene is TRBJ2-5, the V gene TRBV19; 11 bases match TRBD2. From germline, CDR1 is LNHDA and CDR2 SQIVND (reference sequence). Germline trimming cut 6 bases from V and 5 bases from J; bases unmatched to any gene: 5. The CDR3 runs to 14 residues. The CDR3 spells CASRTSGVGETQYF. CDR3 DNA sequence: TGTGCCAGTAGGACTAGCGGGGTTGGGGAGACCCAGTACTTC.

This chain uses TRBV27 with TRBJ1-2; the match to TRBD1 covers 8 bases. The length of the CDR3 is 15 residues. V shed 5 bases and J 4 bases; nucleotides not matched to a gene: 9. The V gene's germline CDR1 is MNHEY and CDR2 SMNVEV (reference sequence). The CDR3 DNA is TGTGCCAGCAGTCCGGACAGGGCGTACAGCTATGGCTACACCTTC. It encodes CASSPDRAYSYGYTF.

The chain has TRBV2 and TRBJ1-1; TRBD1 matches 8 bases. Trimming cost V 7 bases and J 5 bases; bases outside gene matches: 9. Looked up from germline, CDR1 is SNHLY and CDR2 is FYNNEI. The CDR3 spans 14 residues. In DNA form, the CDR3 reads TGTGCCAGCAACCAACAGGGGGAGCAAACTGAAGCTTTCTTT. Translation gives CASNQQGEQTEAFF.

This clone was detected a few times. The V and J genes are TRBV7-2 and TRBJ2-4, with a weak D call TRBD2 (6 bases). The germline V and J ends were trimmed by 1 base and 7 bases, with 11 bases remaining between them. CDR1 is SGHTA and CDR2 is FQGNSA in the germline V gene. This CDR3 has 14 amino acids. Here the CDR3 reads CASSLGLARNIQYF. CDR3 DNA sequence: TGTGCCAGCAGCTTAGGTCTAGCGAGGAACATTCAGTACTTC. Complete variable domain (other parts from reference TRBV7-2 and TRBJ2-4): GAGVSQSPSNKVTEKGKDVELRCDPISGHTALYWYRQSLGQGLEFLIYFQGNSAPDKSGLPSDRFSAERTGGSVSTLTIQRTQQEDSAVYLCASSLGLARNIQYFGAGTRLSVL.

This clone appeared a few times. The chain couples TRBV27 to TRBJ1-2; D may be TRBD1 (6 bases). The CDR3 is made up of 13 amino acids. In germline, CDR1 is MNHEY, CDR2 SMNVEV (reference sequence). V lost 5 bases, J lost 8 bases, and 15 bases lay in between. The chain's CDR3 is CASSPLGARGYTF. CDR3 in DNA: TGTGCCAGCAGTCCCCTGGGGGCTCGAGGCTACACCTTC.

V and J are TRBV7-2 and TRBJ2-1, with TRBD1 as a possible D gene (6 bases). This CDR3 is 18 amino acids long. V shed 5 bases and J shed 0 bases, with 20 bases lying between them. Germline lookup yields CDR1 SGHTA and CDR2 FQGNSA. Written as DNA, the CDR3 is TGTGCCAGCAGCCCCGTCGCAGGGGCTTTGAGCTCCTACAATGAGCAGTTCTTC. It translates to CASSPVAGALSSYNEQFF.